The entry that follows covers one T cell receptor beta chain sequence. Its target is unknown. This sample stems from a study of graft-versus-host responses after intestinal transplantation. Study as a whole: Recipients were given multivisceral, liver-intestinal, or isolated intestinal transplants. Every transplant recipient was induced with anti-thymocyte globulin, then maintained on tacrolimus and steroids for two to three years.

Here immunoSEQ multiplex PCR was the method, and the copy in TCRdb shows in-frame clones only, minus some. The table has around 110,000 clones, 90% seen once. Overall study findings and caveats: Present in recipient marrow, GvH clones included some that appeared first in ileum or blood.

V lost 4 bases to trimming and J lost 2 bases, with 13 bases between them. CDR3 length: 15 residues. CDR1 MDHEN and CDR2 SYDVKM come from the germline V gene. The chain employs TRBV28 and TRBJ2-3; D remains unclear. The sequencing used unstimulated CD4+ T cells sorted from spleen or lymph node cells, collected before intestinal transplant. This TCR came from a human donor who received an intestinal transplant. This chain's CDR3 is CASSSSIAPTDTQYF. The CDR3 nucleotides are TGTGCCAGCAGTTCGAGCATAGCCCCCACAGATACGCAGTATTTT.